Listed below are T cell receptor beta chains from one sample, sequenced in a study of control samples from healthy donors and cancer patients. Using immunoSEQ multiplex PCR, the repertoire was profiled, and TCRdb retains in-frame clones only, with some absent. The data contain 70,000 to 75,000 clones, around nine tenths of them singletons. Sequenced material: PBMCs. The origin of the receptors is a man between 60 and 70 years old with lung cancer. The CDR3 runs from the conserved cysteine through the conserved F or W. D genes are given only for firm matches. Size is omitted from some rows. Given values are once, few, many or a class for expanded clones.

>-|TRBJ2-5|TRBV2|-
TGTGCCAGTTTCTTGGGACGGGTGGATTTGGCCCAGTACTTC
CASFLGRVDLAQYF
>-|TRBJ1-1|TRBV9|-
TGTGCCAGCAGCGTAGTGGGGGGGAACACTGAAGCTTTCTTT
CASSVVGGNTEAFF
>-|TRBJ1-5|TRBV6-5|-
TGTGCCAGCTCATTACAGCGGAATCAGCCCCAGCATTTT
CASSLQRNQPQHF
>-|TRBJ2-3|TRBV11-3|-
TGTGCCAGCAGCTTCTCCGGGACTGTCATTTCAGATACGCAGTATTTT
CASSFSGTVISDTQYF
>-|TRBJ2-3|TRBV5-1|TRBD1
TGCGCCAGCAGCCTGACAGGGCTTCAGCAGTATTTT
CASSLTGLQQYF
>-|TRBJ2-7|TRBV6-5|-
TGTGCCAGCAGCGCCCGGAGCTCCTACGAGCAGTACTTC
CASSARSSYEQYF
>-|TRBJ2-1|TRBV5-1|TRBD2
TGCGCCAGCAGCTTGGAGCCTAGCGGGGTGTACAATGAGCAGTTCTTC
CASSLEPSGVYNEQFF
>-|TRBJ1-3|TRBV5-1|-
TGCGCCAGCAGCTTCACAGGGCTTGTGACTGGAAACACCATATATTTT
CASSFTGLVTGNTIYF
>-|TRBJ1-1|TRBV6-1|-
TGTGCCAGCAGTGAAGAGGGATTCACTGAAGCTTTCTTT
CASSEEGFTEAFF
>-|TRBJ2-2|TRBV6-5|-
TGTGCCAGCAGTTACCGGCAGGTGCCCGGGGAGCTGTTTTTT
CASSYRQVPGELFF
>-|TRBJ1-5|TRBV6-6|-
TGTGCCAGCAGGACCCTCGGGGATCGCAATCAGCCCCAGCATTTT
CASRTLGDRNQPQHF
>few|TRBJ1-1|TRBV2|-
TGTGCCAGCAGGGTGAACACTGAAGCTTTCTTT
CASRVNTEAFF
>once|TRBJ2-5|TRBV7-8|-
TGTGCCAGCAGCAACAGACTCGGACAAGAGACCCAGTACTTC
CASSNRLGQETQYF
>-|TRBJ1-2|TRBV7-2|-
TGTGCCAGCAGCTTAGATAAGGGTTCGAGCTATGGCTACACCTTC
CASSLDKGSSYGYTF
>-|TRBJ1-2|TRBV21-1|-
TGTGCCAGCAGCACCCCGGGGGGTCCGGGCTACACCTTC
CASSTPGGPGYTF
>few|TRBJ1-4|TRBV5-1|TRBD1
TGCGCCAGCAGCTCGGGACAGGGACTCATGAATGAAAAACTGTTTTTT
CASSSGQGLMNEKLFF
>-|TRBJ2-2|TRBV5-1|TRBD2
TGCGCCAGCAGCTTGGCAGGTAGCGGGGGCCCGAACACCGGGGAGCTGTTTTTT
CASSLAGSGGPNTGELFF
>-|TRBJ1-5|TRBV30|-
TGTGCCTGGAGTAGGGGGGATAATCAGCCCCAGCATTTT
CAWSRGDNQPQHF
>-|TRBJ2-5|TRBV3-1/TRBV3-2|-
TGTGCCAGCAGCCATTCAGGGATAAACCAAGAGACCCAGTACTTC
CASSHSGINQETQYF
>-|TRBJ1-2|TRBV19|TRBD1
TGTGCCAGTAGTATAGCACAGGGGCCTGCTTCTGGCTACACCTTC
CASSIAQGPASGYTF
>-|TRBJ1-1|TRBV13|-
TGTGCCAGCAGCTTAGTGGCGGTGAACACTGAAGCTTTCTTT
CASSLVAVNTEAFF
>-|TRBJ1-5|TRBV6-1|-
TGTGCCAGCAGTGAAGCGGGGGGGGCGGGTCAGCCCCAGCATTTT
CASSEAGGAGQPQHF
>-|TRBJ1-3|TRBV12-3/TRBV12-4|-
TGTGCCAGCAGCCAGAACTCTGGAAACACCATATATTTT
CASSQNSGNTIYF
>-|TRBJ2-3|TRBV4-2|TRBD2
TGTGCCAGCAGCCCGTTGGGGACTACAGATAGCACAGATACGCAGTATTTT
CASSPLGTTDSTDTQYF
>-|TRBJ2-3|TRBV7-9|-
TGTGCCAGCAGCTTCGACAGAGCTAGCACAGATACGCAGTATTTT
CASSFDRASTDTQYF